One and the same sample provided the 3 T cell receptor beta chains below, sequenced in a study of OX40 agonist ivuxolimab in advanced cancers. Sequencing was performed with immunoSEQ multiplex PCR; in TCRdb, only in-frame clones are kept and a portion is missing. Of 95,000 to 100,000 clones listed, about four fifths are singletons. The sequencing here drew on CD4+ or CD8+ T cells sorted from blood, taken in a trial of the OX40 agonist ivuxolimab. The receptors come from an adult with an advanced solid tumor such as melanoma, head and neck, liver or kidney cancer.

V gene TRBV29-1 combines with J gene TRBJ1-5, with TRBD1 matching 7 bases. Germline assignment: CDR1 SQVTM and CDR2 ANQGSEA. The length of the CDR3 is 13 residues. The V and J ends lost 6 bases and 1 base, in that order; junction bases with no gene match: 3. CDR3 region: CSVQQGSNQPQHF. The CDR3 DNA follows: TGCAGCGTACAACAGGGGAGCAATCAGCCCCAGCATTTT.

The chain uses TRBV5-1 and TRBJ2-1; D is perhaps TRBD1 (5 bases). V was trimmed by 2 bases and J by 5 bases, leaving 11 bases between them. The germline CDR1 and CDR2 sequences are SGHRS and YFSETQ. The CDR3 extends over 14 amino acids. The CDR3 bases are TGCGCCAGCAGCTTCCAGGGAACCAACAATGAGCAGTTCTTC. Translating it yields CASSFQGTNNEQFF.

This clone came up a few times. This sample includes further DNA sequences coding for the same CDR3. This chain's CDR3 is CASSLTGPNTEAFF. The CDR3 DNA sequence: TGTGCCAGCAGCTTGACAGGCCCGAACACTGAAGCTTTCTTT. This chain connects TRBV7-3 to TRBJ1-1, with D tentatively TRBD1 (6 bases). The ends were cut back, 3 bases at V and 1 base at J, with 9 bases in the middle. The CDR3 contains 14 residues. Germline CDR1 is SGHTA and CDR2 is FQGTGA.